A single sample is the source of the 20 T cell receptor beta chains below, sequenced in a study of shared clonotypes between healthy human individuals. Generated by immunoSEQ multiplex PCR, the TCRdb table keeps only in-frame clones and is missing some. The profile shows some 630,000 clones, around 72% of them singletons. The sequenced sample was memory CD4+ T cells sorted from blood. Subset indicated: CD45RA-negative fraction. The receptors shown here come from a woman aged 25 to 39 in good health.

The chain employs TRBV7-8 and TRBJ2-1; 12 bases fit TRBD2. CDR1 and CDR2 (germline): SGHVS, FQNEAQ. Trimming took 4 bases from V and 10 from J; bases not matched to a gene: 14. This CDR3 has 17 amino acids. CDR3 amino acids: CASSWGSGLAGPDEQFF. CDR3 DNA: TGTGCCAGCAGCTGGGGATCTGGACTAGCGGGACCGGACGAGCAGTTCTTC.

The gene calls are TRBV4-2 and TRBJ1-5; 8 bases agree with TRBD1. The germline V gene has CDR1 LGHNA and CDR2 YNFKEQ. The V gene end was trimmed by 3 bases and the J gene end by 6 bases; junction bases not matched to a gene: 7. The CDR3 totals 15 residues. The CDR3 region is CASSQGGTGLQPQHF. The DNA of the CDR3 is TGTGCCAGCAGCCAGGGGGGGACAGGTCTTCAGCCCCAGCATTTT.

This sequence joins TRBV28 and TRBJ1-5; 8 nucleotides match TRBD1. CDR3 size: 15 residues. The trim removed 6 bases at V and 5 bases at J, leaving 9 bases unmatched. The V gene's germline CDR1 is MDHEN and CDR2 SYDVKM. Here the CDR3 reads CASSPRGQVHQPQHF. The DNA for the CDR3 is TGTGCCAGCAGCCCCAGGGGGCAGGTACATCAGCCCCAGCATTTT. Full variable domain (missing parts from reference TRBV28 and TRBJ1-5): DVKVTQSSRYLVKRTGEKVFLECVQDMDHENMFWYRQDPGLGLRLIYFSYDVKMKEKGDIPEGYSVSREKKERFSLILESASTNQTSMYLCASSPRGQVHQPQHFGDGTRLSIL.

This chain uses TRBV28 with TRBJ1-2; 7 bases line up with TRBD1. CDR1 and CDR2 from the germline V gene are MDHEN and SYDVKM. The CDR3 runs to 13 residues. V was pared by 6 bases and J by 4 bases, with 5 bases of the junction left unmatched. Written as DNA, the CDR3 is TGTGCCAGCAGCCCAAGGACAGGCTATGGCTACACCTTC. This codes for CASSPRTGYGYTF.

The chain has TRBV5-8 and TRBJ1-5; maybe TRBD1 (5 bases). The CDR3 is made up of 14 amino acids. V lost 4 bases and J 2 bases, leaving 10 bases between the germline ends. The germline gives CDR1 SGHTS, CDR2 YDEGEE. CDR3 in amino acids: CASSPWGGNQPQHF. The DNA for the CDR3 is TGTGCCAGCAGCCCGTGGGGCGGCAATCAGCCCCAGCATTTT.

This clone was detected ten times or more. The chain employs TRBV2 and TRBJ1-1; a weak D match, TRBD1 (5 bases). Trimming pared 3 bases from V and 4 bases from J, leaving 12 bases between. This CDR3 spans 14 amino acids. Germline V gives CDR1 SNHLY, CDR2 FYNNEI. CDR3 in amino acids: CASSDAGGGTEAFF. CDR3 nucleotide sequence: TGTGCCAGCAGTGATGCAGGTGGGGGCACTGAAGCTTTCTTT.

The chain combines TRBV4-1 with TRBJ2-1; 11 nucleotides line up with TRBD2. V was clipped by 2 bases and J by 8 bases; unmatched bases: 2. Germline V gives CDR1 MGHRA, CDR2 YSYEKL. There are 14 residues in the CDR3. Here the CDR3 DNA reads TGCGCCAGCAGCCAACAGACTAGCGGGGATGAGCAGTTCTTC. Amino acids: CASSQQTSGDEQFF.

The V and J genes are TRBV5-1 and TRBJ2-7; no definite D call. Germline lookup yields CDR1 SGHRS and CDR2 YFSETQ. Trimming pared 5 bases from V and 6 bases from J, leaving 12 bases between. There are 12 residues in the CDR3. This chain's CDR3 is CASSTTVGEQYF. For the CDR3, the DNA is TGCGCCAGCAGTACTACCGTCGGCGAGCAGTACTTC.

This chain links TRBV19 with TRBJ2-5; the D gene could be TRBD1 or TRBD2 (5 bases each). V was cut by 5 bases and J by 7 bases, with 14 bases left in between. Germline V gives CDR1 LNHDA, CDR2 SQIVND (reference sequence). CDR3 length: 13 residues. In nucleotides, the CDR3 is TGTGCCAGTAGTCCCGGGACCCTGGGGACCCAGTACTTC. Its translation is CASSPGTLGTQYF.

This rearrangement joins TRBV14 to TRBJ2-3, with 7 bases matching TRBD2. V trimming: 4 bases; J trimming: 0 bases; junction bases outside the gene matches: 10. The length of the CDR3 is 17 residues. Germline V gene lookup returns CDR1 SGHDN and CDR2 FVKESK. The CDR3 reads CASSRMTSSLSTDTQYF. For the CDR3, the DNA is TGTGCCAGCAGCCGTATGACTAGCAGCCTGAGCACAGATACGCAGTATTTT. Looking up the rest from reference TRBV14 and TRBJ2-3 gives the full variable domain: EAGVTQFPSHSVIEKGQTVTLRCDPISGHDNLYWYRRVMGKEIKFLLHFVKESKQDESGMPNNRFLAERTGGTYSTLKVQPAELEDSGVYFCASSRMTSSLSTDTQYFGPGTRLTVL.

This clone was counted once. The chain employs TRBV4-2 and TRBJ2-6; no reliable D call. V was shortened by 4 bases and J by 1 base, with 14 bases between the two germline ends. Germline assignment: CDR1 LGHNA and CDR2 YNFKEQ. CDR3 size: 17 residues. CDR3 in DNA: TGTGCCAGCAGCCCCTACGAACACGAGTCTGGGGCCAACGTCCTGACTTTC. Translated: CASSPYEHESGANVLTF.

This sequence joins TRBV6-6 and TRBJ1-2; D is possibly TRBD1 (5 bases). The V end was cut by 5 bases, the J end by 8 bases, with 18 bases between. CDR3 length: 14 residues. CDR1 MNHNY and CDR2 SVGAGI come from the germline V gene (reference sequence). For the CDR3, the DNA is TGTGCCAGCAGTACTATCCGGGGCGGCGGGGGCTACACCTTC. Translated, it gives CASSTIRGGGGYTF.

There are a few counts of this clone. The genes are TRBV9 and TRBJ2-4, with 12 bases aligning to TRBD2. From germline, CDR1 is SGDLS and CDR2 YYNGEE. The CDR3 totals 17 residues. After removal of 4 bases from V and 3 bases from J, the junction contained 8 bases not matched to a gene. The CDR3, as DNA: TGTGCCAGCAGCCCAAGACTAGCGGGAGAAAGCAAAAACATTCAGTACTTC. Translation: CASSPRLAGESKNIQYF.

CDR3 in amino acids: CASSYRDGDTYEQYF. The CDR3 bases are TGCGCCAGCAGCTACCGGGACGGTGATACCTACGAGCAGTACTTC. The chain has TRBV5-1 and TRBJ2-7, with D perhaps being TRBD1 or TRBD2 (5 bases each). Germline loops: CDR1 SGHRS, CDR2 YFSETQ. Trimming shortened V by 3 bases and J by 2 bases, and 15 bases separated the two germline ends. CDR3 length equals 15 residues.

V is TRBV28 and J is TRBJ2-7, with D perhaps matching TRBD1 or TRBD2 (5 bases each). Germline V gene lookup returns CDR1 MDHEN and CDR2 SYDVKM. The ends were cut back, 6 bases at V and 0 bases at J, with 18 bases in the middle. The CDR3 loop spans 16 amino acids. CDR3 DNA: TGTGCCAGCAGCACTCGTGGGGACGCCGTCTCCTACGAGCAGTACTTC. Translation gives CASSTRGDAVSYEQYF.

The V and J genes are TRBV29-1 and TRBJ2-5, with 9 bases that match TRBD1. TRBJ2-7 matches the DNA end more closely, so the J call is doubtful. The CDR3 consists of 15 residues. Germline V gene lookup returns CDR1 SQVTM and CDR2 ANQGSEA. CDR3 bases: TGCAGCGTTGTCTATCCCCTGGGACAGGGCCACGAGCAGTACTTC. It is translated as CSVVYPLGQGHEQYF.

V and J are TRBV6-6 and TRBJ1-4; 8 bases are shared with TRBD1. This CDR3 is built from 15 residues. The germline gives CDR1 MNHNY, CDR2 SVGAGI (reference sequence). Germline trimming cut 10 bases from V and 0 bases from J; bases unmatched to any gene: 7. The CDR3 region is CATTQGEATNEKLFF. In DNA form, the CDR3 reads TGTGCCACCACACAGGGGGAAGCAACTAATGAAAAACTGTTTTTT.

V is TRBV29-1 and J is TRBJ1-2, with D hard to call. V was clipped by 4 bases and J by 5 bases, with 11 bases between them. The CDR3 is made up of 12 amino acids. Germline V lookup: CDR1 SQVTM, CDR2 ANQGSEA. CDR3 bases: TGCAGCGTTGTTGACCCCAGGTATGGCTACACCTTC. Protein sequence: CSVVDPRYGYTF. Supplemented by reference TRBV29-1 and TRBJ1-2, the full variable domain reads SAVISQKPSRDICQRGTSLTIQCQVDSQVTMMFWYRQQPGQSLTLIATANQGSEATYESGFVIDKFPISRPNLTFSTLTVSNMSPEDSSIYLCSVVDPRYGYTFGSGTRLTVV.

The J gene is TRBJ2-1, the V gene TRBV15; 7 bases map to TRBD2. The CDR3 totals 17 residues. Germline trimming cut 0 bases from V and 10 bases from J; bases unmatched to any gene: 15. From germline, CDR1 is LNHNV and CDR2 YYDKDF (reference sequence). The CDR3 sequence is CATSRDFGGTAPREQFF. For the CDR3, the DNA is TGTGCCACCAGCAGAGATTTCGGGGGGACGGCCCCTCGGGAGCAGTTCTTC. The whole variable domain, filled in from reference TRBV15 and TRBJ2-1, reads DAMVIQNPRYQVTQFGKPVTLSCSQTLNHNVMYWYQQKSSQAPKLLFHYYDKDFNNEADTPDNFQSRRPNTSFCFLDIRSPGLGDTAMYLCATSRDFGGTAPREQFFGPGTRLTVL.

The rearrangement joins TRBV4-2 to TRBJ1-2, with D possibly TRBD1 on 6 matching bases. The CDR3 runs to 18 residues. Germline V lookup: CDR1 LGHNA, CDR2 YNFKEQ. V lost 4 bases and J 2 bases, leaving 23 bases between the germline ends. The chain's CDR3 is CASSPQVQGAGANYGYTF. The CDR3 coding sequence is TGTGCCAGCAGCCCCCAAGTACAGGGTGCGGGGGCAAACTATGGCTACACCTTC.